This T cell receptor (beta chain) stems from a study of T cell responses to AZD1222 COVID-19 vaccine. Assay: immunoSEQ multiplex PCR; the TCRdb copy retains only in-frame clones and omits some. The sample lists about 110,000 clones; 70% to 90% were seen once. Trimming took off 6 bases at V and 1 base at J, with 13 bases between the two ends. The CDR3 has 15 residues. Germline V CDR1 and CDR2: KGHSH, LQKENI. The receptor comes from an adult in good health. The sample here was peripheral blood, taken on day 0 of AZD1222 vaccination. The genes are TRBV18 and TRBJ1-3; D possibly corresponds to TRBD1 (5 bases). This CDR3 is CASSPREGSGNTIYF. CDR3 nucleotides: TGTGCCAGCTCCCCCCGGGAGGGGTCTGGAAACACCATATATTTT.